The clone carrying this TCR beta chain was seen more than once but under ten times. Its specificity is unknown. MiXCR, applied by TCRdb to the RT-PCR reads, yields one record per CDR3 protein. The table records 450,000 to 600,000 distinct CDR3 sequences, 16% of them present only once. The data stem from a study of response to subunit inactivated influenza vaccine. Findings and caveats of the study: Seasonal influenza vaccination, on each occasion, was suggested by the authors to recruit few new T cells.

The germline gives CDR1 SGHDT, CDR2 YYEEEE. V lost 1 base and J 8 bases, leaving 15 bases between the germline ends. The CDR3 totals 14 residues. This specimen was CD4+ T cells sorted from PBMCs, taken roughly 24 months after vaccination. This clonotype was obtained from a man aged 50 to 69 who received an inactivated influenza vaccine. The genes are TRBV5-6 and TRBJ1-2; the D gene is possibly TRBD1 (5 bases). The CDR3, as DNA: TGTGCCAGCAGCTTGCGTGTGGTGACAGCAGGCTACACCTTC. Translation gives CASSLRVVTAGYTF.